Sequencing of this T cell receptor (beta chain) was carried out in a study of spatial heterogeneity in lung cancer. Germline V lookup: CDR1 KGHSH, CDR2 LQKENI. Germline trimming cut 2 bases from V and 7 bases from J; bases unmatched to any gene: 5. This CDR3 is 15 amino acids long. This clonotype has at least ten counts. Its antigen is unidentified. This beta chain slipped into a library made for alpha chains as a stray read, so its size is not meaningful. One entry per CDR3 protein results from TCRdb running MiXCR on the 5' RACE reads. The profile shows 15,000 to 20,000 distinct CDR3 sequences, around 6.2% of them singletons. Study conclusions and caveats: It was found that expanded intratumoral alpha and beta TCR counts tracked tumor mutation counts.

The time point: sample taken at primary tumor resection. Material for sequencing was whole RNA from tumor, nontumor lung or frozen PBMC, left unsorted. This TCR came from a male donor with early-stage non-small cell lung cancer. Material: lung tumor tissue, obtained at surgery. The V call is TRBV18, the J call TRBJ2-2; the match to TRBD1 covers 9 bases. CDR3 DNA: TGTGCCAGCTCACCAAGGACAGGGGATGTCGGGGAGCTGTTTTTT. This codes for CASSPRTGDVGELFF.